Listed here are 21 T cell receptor beta chains from one sample, sequenced in a study of OX40 agonist ivuxolimab in advanced cancers. Sequencing used immunoSEQ multiplex PCR; TCRdb keeps in-frame clones, though not all of them. The sample shows approximately 68,000 clones, 88% of them seen only once. The material sequenced was CD4+ or CD8+ T cells sorted from blood, taken in a trial of the OX40 agonist ivuxolimab. These TCRs come from an adult with an advanced solid tumor such as melanoma, head and neck, liver or kidney cancer.

This sequence joins TRBV30 and TRBJ1-1; D is uncertain. V dropped 2 bases and J dropped 0 bases, with 10 bases sitting between them. Looked up from germline, CDR1 is GTSNPN and CDR2 is SVGIG (reference sequence). The CDR3 runs to 14 residues. CDR3 sequence (DNA): TGTGCCTGGAGTTATACGGGCTTGAACACTGAAGCTTTCTTT. Translation gives CAWSYTGLNTEAFF. Looking up the rest from reference TRBV30 and TRBJ1-1 gives the full variable domain: SQTIHQWPATLVQPVGSPLSLECTVEGTSNPNLYWYRQAAGRGLQLLFYSVGIGQISSEVPQNLSASRPQDRQFILSSKKLLLSDSGFYLCAWSYTGLNTEAFFGQGTRLTVV.

This chain joins TRBV25-1 and TRBJ1-6; the match to TRBD1 covers 7 bases. The CDR3 is 15 residues long. The trim removed 3 bases at V and 6 bases at J, leaving 5 bases unmatched. CDR1 MGHDK and CDR2 SYGVNS come from the germline V gene. CDR3 sequence reads: CASSEFQGGNSPLHF. The CDR3 DNA reads TGTGCCAGCAGTGAGTTCCAGGGGGGTAATTCACCCCTCCACTTT.

This clone was recorded only once. The V call is TRBV7-3, the J call TRBJ2-7, with TRBD2 matching over 14 bases. This CDR3 spans 19 amino acids. Trimming removed 5 bases from V and 1 base from J; junction bases left unmatched: 13. The germline CDR1 and CDR2 sequences are SGHTA and FQGTGA. The CDR3 sequence: CASSPPGLAGVGASYEQYF. The CDR3 DNA sequence: TGTGCCAGCAGCCCTCCGGGACTAGCGGGGGTGGGAGCATCCTACGAGCAGTACTTC. The full variable domain, its missing parts supplied by reference TRBV7-3 and TRBJ2-7, is GAGVSQTPSNKVTEKGKYVELRCDPISGHTALYWYRQSLGQGPEFLIYFQGTGAADDSGLPNDRFFAVRPEGSVSTLKIQRTERGDSAVYLCASSPPGLAGVGASYEQYFGPGTRLTVT.

The V call is TRBV6-5, the J call TRBJ2-5, with 8 bases aligning to TRBD1. The CDR3 sequence is 15 residues long. V trimming: 5 bases; J trimming: 5 bases; junction bases outside the gene matches: 10. In germline, CDR1 is MNHEY, CDR2 SVGAGI. The DNA for the CDR3 is TGTGCCAGCAGTGGGGGACAGGAACAATGGGAGACCCAGTACTTC. It yields the protein CASSGGQEQWETQYF.

The chain joins TRBV2 to TRBJ1-2; 11 bases are shared with TRBD1. CDR3 length: 14 residues. V lost 8 bases to trimming and J lost 6 bases; unmatched junction nucleotides: 8. Germline lookup yields CDR1 SNHLY and CDR2 FYNNEI. CDR3 amino acids: CASSPRTGGDGYTF. CDR3 DNA sequence: TGTGCCAGCTCTCCGAGGACAGGGGGCGATGGCTACACCTTC.

This chain joins TRBV19 and TRBJ2-7; unclear D gene. This CDR3 comprises 13 residues. Germline values: CDR1 LNHDA, CDR2 SQIVND (reference sequence). Trimming took off 7 bases at V and 4 bases at J, with 14 bases between the two ends. The CDR3 protein is CASISPDRYEQYF. The DNA of the CDR3 is TGTGCCAGTATCAGCCCCGATCGATACGAGCAGTACTTC.

The sample holds one count of this clone. The chain is built from TRBV28 and TRBJ2-2; 9 positions agree with TRBD2. The CDR3 is 15 amino acids. CDR1 and CDR2 (germline): MDHEN, SYDVKM. The V and J ends lost 7 bases and 7 bases, in that order; junction bases with no gene match: 10. CDR3 amino acids: CASNAGGRVGGELFF. CDR3 nucleotide sequence: TGTGCCAGCAACGCGGGAGGGAGGGTAGGCGGGGAGCTGTTTTTT.

This chain uses TRBV6-5 with TRBJ2-7; TRBD1 matches 7 bases. V shed 6 bases, J shed 5 bases, and the junction held 7 bases outside the gene matches. The germline V gene has CDR1 MNHEY and CDR2 SVGAGI. This CDR3 has 13 amino acids. CDR3 bases: TGTGCCAGCAGGGACGGACAGGCGGACGAGCAGTACTTC. This gives the protein CASRDGQADEQYF.

The J gene is TRBJ1-2, the V gene TRBV28, with D maybe TRBD1 (5 bases). The V end was cut by 6 bases, the J end by 3 bases, with 14 bases between. This CDR3 comprises 14 residues. Germline V gene sequence: CDR1 MDHEN, CDR2 SYDVKM. CDR3: CASSLSRGDYGYTF. The CDR3 DNA sequence: TGTGCCAGCAGCCTATCTCGGGGCGACTATGGCTACACCTTC.

V gene TRBV4-1 combines with J gene TRBJ2-7; D is undetermined. V was pared by 3 bases and J by 3 bases, with 12 bases between. The germline gives CDR1 MGHRA, CDR2 YSYEKL. This CDR3 contains 14 residues. The CDR3 is CASSHREIYYEQYF. The CDR3 DNA reads TGCGCCAGCAGCCATCGAGAGATTTACTACGAGCAGTACTTC.

The genes are TRBV25-1 and TRBJ1-1; D might be TRBD1 (6 bases). Germline lookup yields CDR1 MGHDK and CDR2 SYGVNS. Between the trimmed V and J ends, which lost 5 bases and 0 bases, there was a span of 13 bases. CDR3 length: 15 residues. This CDR3 is CASSLTGYMNTEAFF. CDR3 nucleotide sequence: TGTGCCAGCAGTCTGACAGGCTACATGAACACTGAAGCTTTCTTT.

Details on this clone: The sample carries other DNA sequences with the same CDR3. The chain has TRBV28 and TRBJ1-5, with 7 positions matching TRBD1. Trimming took 10 bases from V and 5 from J; bases not matched to a gene: 11. This CDR3 is built from 14 residues. Germline V lookup: CDR1 MDHEN, CDR2 SYDVKM. This CDR3 is CATLDRVGYQPQHF. The CDR3 nucleotides are TGTGCCACCCTAGACAGGGTTGGGTATCAGCCCCAGCATTTT. Supplemented by reference TRBV28 and TRBJ1-5, the full variable domain reads DVKVTQSSRYLVKRTGEKVFLECVQDMDHENMFWYRQDPGLGLRLIYFSYDVKMKEKGDIPEGYSVSREKKERFSLILESASTNQTSMYLCATLDRVGYQPQHFGDGTRLSIL.

The rearrangement joins TRBV27 to TRBJ2-1, with 8 bases lining up with TRBD1. The V gene end was trimmed by 2 bases and the J gene end by 4 bases; junction bases not matched to a gene: 13. CDR3 length: 18 amino acids. The germline V gene has CDR1 MNHEY and CDR2 SMNVEV (reference sequence). The CDR3 bases are TGTGCCAGCAGTTTAGGCAGGGGGCAAGCACCTCGTTACAATGAGCAGTTCTTC. Residues: CASSLGRGQAPRYNEQFF.

The V and J genes are TRBV6-5 and TRBJ1-1; possibly TRBD1 for D (6 bases). The germline V gene encodes CDR1 MNHEY and CDR2 SVGAGI. V dropped 0 bases and J dropped 9 bases, with 11 bases sitting between them. CDR3 size: 13 residues. CDR3: CASSYSTGGKAFF. CDR3 nucleotides: TGTGCCAGCAGTTACTCGACCGGGGGCAAAGCTTTCTTT.

The rearrangement links TRBV2 to TRBJ2-7; 9 bases fit TRBD2. The CDR3 has 15 amino acids. CDR1 SNHLY and CDR2 FYNNEI come from the germline V gene. The trim removed 5 bases at V and 5 bases at J, leaving 10 bases unmatched. The CDR3 DNA reads as TGTGCCAGCAGTCCCCCGCCTAGCGGGAAGAACGAGCAGTACTTC. Translating gives CASSPPPSGKNEQYF.

The chain carries TRBV2 and TRBJ2-7, with D perhaps given as TRBD1 or TRBD2 (6 bases each). Trimming removed 10 bases from V and 2 bases from J, with 21 bases in between. The CDR3 length is 15 residues. Germline CDR1 reads SNHLY; CDR2 reads FYNNEI. The CDR3 spells CAIPRGGLTAYEQYF. Written as DNA, the CDR3 is TGTGCCATCCCCCGAGGGGGACTGACGGCCTACGAGCAGTACTTC.

The chain has TRBV5-8 and TRBJ1-1; D call uncertain. Germline V lookup: CDR1 SGHTS, CDR2 YDEGEE. V was shortened by 4 bases and J by 4 bases, with 14 bases between the two germline ends. The CDR3 extends over 14 amino acids. CDR3 amino acids: CASSPHLRPTEAFF. In DNA form, the CDR3 reads TGTGCCAGCAGCCCCCACCTTCGGCCCACTGAAGCTTTCTTT.

The genes are TRBV5-6 and TRBJ2-3, with 9 bases fitting TRBD2. Germline trimming cut 2 bases from V and 4 bases from J; bases unmatched to any gene: 8. CDR1 and CDR2 (germline): SGHDT, YYEEEE. There are 16 residues in the CDR3. As DNA, the CDR3 is TGTGCCAGCAGCTTCAGGTCCAGCGGGGGGCCAGATACGCAGTATTTT. Translated: CASSFRSSGGPDTQYF.

This clone was seen a single time. This chain joins TRBV6-5 and TRBJ2-7; D gene ambiguous. Germline-derived CDR1 and CDR2 are MNHEY and SVGAGI. The CDR3 covers 14 residues. V was trimmed by 6 bases and J by 4 bases, leaving 16 bases between them. In DNA form, the CDR3 reads TGTGCCAGCAGCCCGGGTGGAGTGATTTACGAGCAGTACTTC. Translation gives CASSPGGVIYEQYF.

The chain employs TRBV7-9 and TRBJ1-1, with D unclear. The CDR3 spans 15 residues. The germline V and J ends were trimmed by 5 bases and 7 bases, with 20 bases remaining between them. Germline assignment: CDR1 SEHNR and CDR2 FQNEAQ (reference sequence). Written as DNA, the CDR3 is TGTGCCAGCAGCCTGCCGAACACCCAGTATAATGAAGCTTTCTTT. Protein: CASSLPNTQYNEAFF.

The chain couples TRBV28 to TRBJ1-5; D uncertain. Trimming cost V 6 bases and J 0 bases, with 3 bases left between them. Germline V gene lookup returns CDR1 MDHEN and CDR2 SYDVKM. The CDR3 extends over 12 amino acids. DNA for the CDR3: TGTGCCAGCAGGTATAGCAATCAGCCCCAGCATTTT. This translates into CASRYSNQPQHF.